A single T cell receptor beta chain is shown here with its context. Germline assignment: CDR1 MNHEY and CDR2 SVGEGT. There are 14 residues in the CDR3. Trimming took 5 bases from V and 0 from J; bases not matched to a gene: 4. This specimen comes from a study of blood T cell repertoires in COVID-19. Study overall: In each case, the material was cDNA or gDNA derived from T cells, B-cell-depleted T cells, or PBMCs.

The method was immunoSEQ multiplex PCR; TCRdb's version includes in-frame clones alone and lacks a portion of them. There are 200,000 to 300,000 clones in the sample; around nine tenths occur only once, and around 9.1% lies in the top ten. Sequencing used peripheral blood. This receptor was obtained from a man aged 35 to 55 who had recovered from COVID-19. The V call is TRBV6-2 or TRBV6-3, the J call TRBJ2-7; 7 bases are shared with TRBD1. Here the CDR3 DNA reads TGTGCCAGCAGTACGAGACAGGGCTCCTACGAGCAGTACTTC. The encoded protein is CASSTRQGSYEQYF.